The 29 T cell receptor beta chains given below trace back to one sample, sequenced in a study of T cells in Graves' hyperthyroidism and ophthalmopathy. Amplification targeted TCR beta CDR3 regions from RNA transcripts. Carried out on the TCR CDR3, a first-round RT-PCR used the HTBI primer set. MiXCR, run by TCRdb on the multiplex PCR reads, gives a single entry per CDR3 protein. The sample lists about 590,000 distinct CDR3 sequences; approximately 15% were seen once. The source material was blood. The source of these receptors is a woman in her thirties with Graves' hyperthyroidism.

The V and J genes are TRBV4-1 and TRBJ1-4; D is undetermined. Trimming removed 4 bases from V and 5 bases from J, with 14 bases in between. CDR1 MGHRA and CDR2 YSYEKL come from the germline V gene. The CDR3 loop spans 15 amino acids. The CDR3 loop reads CASSPTPKQNEKLFF. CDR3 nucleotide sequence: TGCGCCAGCAGCCCAACGCCCAAACAAAATGAAAAACTGTTTTTT.

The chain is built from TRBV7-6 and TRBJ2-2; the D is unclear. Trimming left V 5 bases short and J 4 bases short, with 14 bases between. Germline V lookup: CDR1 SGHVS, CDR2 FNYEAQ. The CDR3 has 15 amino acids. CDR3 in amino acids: CASSLGVSGTGELFF. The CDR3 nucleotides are TGTGCCAGCAGCCTGGGTGTCAGTGGCACCGGGGAGCTGTTTTTT. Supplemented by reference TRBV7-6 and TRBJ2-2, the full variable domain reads GAGVSQSPRYKVTKRGQDVALRCDPISGHVSLYWYRQALGQGPEFLTYFNYEAQQDKSGLPNDRFSAERPEGSISTLTIQRTEQRDSAMYRCASSLGVSGTGELFFGEGSRLTVL.

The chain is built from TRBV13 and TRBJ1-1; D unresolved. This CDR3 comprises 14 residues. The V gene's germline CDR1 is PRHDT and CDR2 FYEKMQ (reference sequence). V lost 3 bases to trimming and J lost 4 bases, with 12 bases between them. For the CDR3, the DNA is TGTGCCAGCAGCTTCGCTGGATCCGGCACTGAAGCTTTCTTT. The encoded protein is CASSFAGSGTEAFF.

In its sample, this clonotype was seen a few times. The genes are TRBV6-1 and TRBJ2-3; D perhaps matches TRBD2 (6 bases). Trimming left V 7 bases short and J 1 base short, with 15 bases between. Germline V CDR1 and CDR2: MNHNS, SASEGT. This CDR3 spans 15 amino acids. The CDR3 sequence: CASIRPGLGTDTQYF. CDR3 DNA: TGTGCCAGCATACGACCGGGACTCGGCACAGATACGCAGTATTTT.

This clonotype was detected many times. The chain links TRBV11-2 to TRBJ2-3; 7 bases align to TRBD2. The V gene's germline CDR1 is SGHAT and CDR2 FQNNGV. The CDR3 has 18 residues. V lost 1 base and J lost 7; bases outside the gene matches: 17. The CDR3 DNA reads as TGTGCCAGCAGCTTAGGGGGGGGACTATACACCCGAAATAATACGCAGTATTTT. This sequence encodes CASSLGGGLYTRNNTQYF. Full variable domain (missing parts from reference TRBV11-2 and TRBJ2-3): EAGVAQSPRYKIIEKRQSVAFWCNPISGHATLYWYQQILGQGPKLLIQFQNNGVVDDSQLPKDRFSAERLKGVDSTLKIQPAKLEDSAVYLCASSLGGGLYTRNNTQYFGPGTRLTVL.

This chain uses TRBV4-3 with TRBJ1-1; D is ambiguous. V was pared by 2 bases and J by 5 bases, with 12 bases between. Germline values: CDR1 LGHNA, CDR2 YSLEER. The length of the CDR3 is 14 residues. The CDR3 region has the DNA TGCGCCAGCAGCCAAAGAGTGGGCTCGACTGAAGCTTTCTTT. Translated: CASSQRVGSTEAFF.

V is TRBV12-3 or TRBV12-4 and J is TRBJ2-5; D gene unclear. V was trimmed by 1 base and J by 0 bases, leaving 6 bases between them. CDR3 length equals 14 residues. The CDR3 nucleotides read TGTGCCAGCAGTTTAGTGGGCAACCAAGAGACCCAGTACTTC. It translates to CASSLVGNQETQYF.

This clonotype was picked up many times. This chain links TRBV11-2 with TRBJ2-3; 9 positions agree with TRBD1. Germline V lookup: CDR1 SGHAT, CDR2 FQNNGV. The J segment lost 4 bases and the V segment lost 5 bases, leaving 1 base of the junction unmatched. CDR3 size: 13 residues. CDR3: CASSRDRADTQYF. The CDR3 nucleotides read TGTGCCAGCAGCCGGGACAGGGCAGATACGCAGTATTTT.

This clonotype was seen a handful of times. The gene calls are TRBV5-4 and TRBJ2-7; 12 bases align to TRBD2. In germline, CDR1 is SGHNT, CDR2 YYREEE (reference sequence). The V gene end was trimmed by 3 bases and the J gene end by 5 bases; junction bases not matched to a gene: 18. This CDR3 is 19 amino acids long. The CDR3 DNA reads TGTGCCAGCAGCTCGAAGGGAGGACTAGCGGGACCCACGGGCCACGAGCAGTACTTC. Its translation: CASSSKGGLAGPTGHEQYF.

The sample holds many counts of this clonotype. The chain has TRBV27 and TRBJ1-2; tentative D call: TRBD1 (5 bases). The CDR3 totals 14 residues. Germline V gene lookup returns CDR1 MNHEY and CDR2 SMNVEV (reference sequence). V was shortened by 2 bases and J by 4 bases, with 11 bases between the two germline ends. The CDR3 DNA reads TGTGCCAGCAGTTTACGCAGGGAGAGCTATGGCTACACCTTC. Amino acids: CASSLRRESYGYTF.

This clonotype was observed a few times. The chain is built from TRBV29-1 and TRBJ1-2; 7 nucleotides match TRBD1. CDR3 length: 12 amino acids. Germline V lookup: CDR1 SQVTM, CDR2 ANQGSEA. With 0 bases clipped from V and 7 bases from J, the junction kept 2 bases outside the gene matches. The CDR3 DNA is TGCAGCGTTGAAGACCAGGGGGTTGGCTACACCTTC. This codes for CSVEDQGVGYTF.

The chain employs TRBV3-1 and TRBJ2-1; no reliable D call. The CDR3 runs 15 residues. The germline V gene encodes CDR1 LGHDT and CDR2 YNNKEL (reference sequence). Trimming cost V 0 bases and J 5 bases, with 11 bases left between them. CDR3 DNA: TGTGCCAGCAGCCAAGATTCGGCCTTCCACAATGAGCAGTTCTTC. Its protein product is CASSQDSAFHNEQFF.

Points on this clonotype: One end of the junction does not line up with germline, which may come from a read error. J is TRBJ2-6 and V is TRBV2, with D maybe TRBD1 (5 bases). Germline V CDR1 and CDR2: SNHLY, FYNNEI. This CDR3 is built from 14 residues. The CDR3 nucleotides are TGTGCCAGCAGTCCGGGTTCTGGGGCCAACATCCTGACTTTC. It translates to CASSPGSGANILTF.

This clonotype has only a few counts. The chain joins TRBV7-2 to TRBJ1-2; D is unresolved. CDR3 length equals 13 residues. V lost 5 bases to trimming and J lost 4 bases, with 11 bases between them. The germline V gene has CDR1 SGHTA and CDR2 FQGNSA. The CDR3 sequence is CASSQEARYGYTF. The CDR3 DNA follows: TGTGCCAGCAGCCAAGAGGCCCGCTATGGCTACACCTTC.

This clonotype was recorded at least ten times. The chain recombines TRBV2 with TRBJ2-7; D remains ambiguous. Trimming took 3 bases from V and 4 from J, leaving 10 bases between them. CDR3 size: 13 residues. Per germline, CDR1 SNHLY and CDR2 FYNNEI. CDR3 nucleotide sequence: TGTGCCAGCAGTGACCGGCAGATATACGAGCAGTACTTC. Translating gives CASSDRQIYEQYF.

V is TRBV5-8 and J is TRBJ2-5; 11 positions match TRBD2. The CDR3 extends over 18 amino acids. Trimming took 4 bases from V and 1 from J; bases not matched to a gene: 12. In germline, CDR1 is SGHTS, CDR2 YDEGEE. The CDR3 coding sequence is TGTGCCAGCAGCATACTGACGGCTGGACTAGCGGGCCAAGAGACCCAGTACTTC. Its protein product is CASSILTAGLAGQETQYF. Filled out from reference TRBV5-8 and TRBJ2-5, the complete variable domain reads EAGVTQSPTHLIKTRGQQATLRCSPISGHTSVYWYQQALGLGLQFLLWYDEGEERNRGNFPPRFSGRQFPNYSSELNVNALELEDSALYLCASSILTAGLAGQETQYFGPGTRLLVL.

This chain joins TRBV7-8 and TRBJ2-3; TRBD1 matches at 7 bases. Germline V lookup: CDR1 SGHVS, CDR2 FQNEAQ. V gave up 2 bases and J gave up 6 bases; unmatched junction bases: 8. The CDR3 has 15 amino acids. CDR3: CASSLRALGGDTQYF. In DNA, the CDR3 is TGTGCCAGCAGCTTAAGAGCGTTAGGGGGCGATACGCAGTATTTT.

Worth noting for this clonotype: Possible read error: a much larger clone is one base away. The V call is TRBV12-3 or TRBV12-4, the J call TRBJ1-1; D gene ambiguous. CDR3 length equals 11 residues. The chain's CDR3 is CASSRTTEALF. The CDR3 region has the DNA TGTGCCAGCAGCCGTACCACTGAAGCTCTCTTT.

The CDR3 DNA is TGTGCCTGGAGCTACGGACTAGCGGGGGAGTATGTTGAGCAGTTCTTC. Protein: CAWSYGLAGEYVEQFF. The chain employs TRBV30 and TRBJ2-1; 13 nucleotides match TRBD2. Germline V gene sequence: CDR1 GTSNPN, CDR2 SVGIG (reference sequence). The junction had 11 bases not matched to a gene; V was cut back by 3 bases and J by 9 bases. This CDR3 is 16 amino acids long. The full variable domain, completed using reference TRBV30 and TRBJ2-1, is SQTIHQWPATLVQPVGSPLSLECTVEGTSNPNLYWYRQAAGRGLQLLFYSVGIGQISSEVPQNLSASRPQDRQFILSSKKLLLSDSGFYLCAWSYGLAGEYVEQFFGPGTRLTVL.

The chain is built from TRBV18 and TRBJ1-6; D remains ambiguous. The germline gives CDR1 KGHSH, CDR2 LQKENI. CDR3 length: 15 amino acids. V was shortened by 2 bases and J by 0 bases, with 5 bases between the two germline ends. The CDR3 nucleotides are TGTGCCAGCTCACCAACGAACTCCTATAATTCACCCCTCCACTTT. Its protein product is CASSPTNSYNSPLHF.

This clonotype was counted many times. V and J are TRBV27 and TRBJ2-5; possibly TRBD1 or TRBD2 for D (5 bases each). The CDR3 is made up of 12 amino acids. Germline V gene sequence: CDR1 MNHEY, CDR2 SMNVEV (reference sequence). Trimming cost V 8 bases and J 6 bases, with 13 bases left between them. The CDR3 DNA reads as TGTGCCAGCGCGCGGGTGGGACAGACCCAGTACTTC. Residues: CASARVGQTQYF.

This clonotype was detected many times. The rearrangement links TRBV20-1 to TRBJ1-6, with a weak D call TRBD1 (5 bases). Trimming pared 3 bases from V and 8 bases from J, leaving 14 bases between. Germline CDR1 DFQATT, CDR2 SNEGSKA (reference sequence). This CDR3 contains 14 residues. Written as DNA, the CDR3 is TGCAGTGCTAGTAGCCAGGGTGGGGATTCACCCCTCCACTTT. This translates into CSASSQGGDSPLHF.

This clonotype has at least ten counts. CDR3 coding DNA: TGTGCCAGCAGCTTAGGGCTGAGTCATAGCAATCAGCCCCAGCATTTT. It translates to CASSLGLSHSNQPQHF. The V call is TRBV7-9, the J call TRBJ1-5, with D unresolved. V gave up 1 base and J gave up 0 bases, with 10 bases separating them. The length of the CDR3 is 16 residues. Germline-derived CDR1 and CDR2 are SEHNR and FQNEAQ (reference sequence).

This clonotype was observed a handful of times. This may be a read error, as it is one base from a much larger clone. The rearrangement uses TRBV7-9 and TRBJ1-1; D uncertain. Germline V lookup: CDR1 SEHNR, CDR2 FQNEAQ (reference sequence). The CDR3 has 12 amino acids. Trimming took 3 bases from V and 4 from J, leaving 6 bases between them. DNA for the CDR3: TGTGCCAGCAGCTTTCAACTCACTGAAGCTTTCTTT. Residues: CASSFQLTEAFF.

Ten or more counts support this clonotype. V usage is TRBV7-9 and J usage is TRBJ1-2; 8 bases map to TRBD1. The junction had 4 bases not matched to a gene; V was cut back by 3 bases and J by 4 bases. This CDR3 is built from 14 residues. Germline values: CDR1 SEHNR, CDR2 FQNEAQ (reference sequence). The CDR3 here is CASSLGQGAYGYTF. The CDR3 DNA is TGTGCCAGCAGCTTGGGGCAGGGGGCCTATGGCTACACCTTC.

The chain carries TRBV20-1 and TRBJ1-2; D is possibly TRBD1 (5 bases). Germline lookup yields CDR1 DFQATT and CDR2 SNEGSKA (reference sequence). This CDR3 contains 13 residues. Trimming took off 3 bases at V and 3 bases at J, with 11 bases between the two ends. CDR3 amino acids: CSASEGLDYGYTF. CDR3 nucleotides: TGCAGTGCTAGTGAGGGGCTAGACTATGGCTACACCTTC.

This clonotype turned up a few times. CDR3 residues: CAISVTAGYGYTF. CDR3 in DNA: TGTGCCATCAGTGTCACAGCTGGCTATGGCTACACCTTC. The chain joins TRBV10-3 to TRBJ1-2; no firm D call. Trimming took off 4 bases at V and 4 bases at J, with 10 bases between the two ends. CDR3 length: 13 residues. Germline V gene data show CDR1 as ENHRY and CDR2 as SYGVKD.

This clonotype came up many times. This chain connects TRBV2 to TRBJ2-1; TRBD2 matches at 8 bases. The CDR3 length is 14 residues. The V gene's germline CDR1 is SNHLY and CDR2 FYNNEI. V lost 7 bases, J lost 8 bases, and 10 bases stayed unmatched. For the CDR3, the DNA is TGTGCCAGCACCTTTCCCCGGGGGGGCTATGAGCAGTTCTTC. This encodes CASTFPRGGYEQFF.

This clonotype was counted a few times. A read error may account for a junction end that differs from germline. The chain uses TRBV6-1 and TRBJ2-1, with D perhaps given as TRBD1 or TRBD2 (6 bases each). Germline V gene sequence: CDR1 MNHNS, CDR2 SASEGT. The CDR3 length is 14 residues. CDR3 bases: TGTGCCAGCAGTAAAGCAGGGGAGGCAAATGAGCAGTTCTTC. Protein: CASSKAGEANEQFF.